This T cell receptor beta chain is from a study of CD8+CD57+ T cells in acquired aplastic anemia. The CDR3 is 15 amino acids. The germline V gene encodes CDR1 SGHRS and CDR2 YFSETQ. Trimming removed 4 bases from V and 3 bases from J; junction bases left unmatched: 7. Concerning this clonotype itself: The antigen is unknown.

According to the study, genomic DNA was the template for TCR beta VDJ and CDR3 profiling. TCRdb re-called the reads through MiXCR, storing one row per CDR3 protein. The sample shows 80,000 or so distinct CDR3 sequences, 40% to 55% of them seen only once. Study-level points and caveats: No significant difference in CD8+ Simpson's diversity was found between patients and controls.

The source material was sorted CD4+, CD8+, or CD8+CD57+ T cells (not recorded which) from PBMCs. The chain joins TRBV5-1 to TRBJ2-3; the match to TRBD1 covers 8 bases. The sequence was collected from a human donor in good health, serving as a control. CDR3 nucleotides: TGCGCCAGCAGCACGGGACAGGTTGGGACAGATACGCAGTATTTT. This gives the protein CASSTGQVGTDTQYF.